The 23 T cell receptor beta chains in this list originate from one sample, sequenced in a study of CD8+ T cells in alopecia areata. cDNA prepared by RNA extraction and subsequent reverse transcription served as the template for sequencing. TCRdb's copy holds only in-frame clones and misses some; the assay was immunoSEQ multiplex PCR. The sample has 200,000 to 250,000 clones; around three fifths are singletons. The input for sequencing was CD4+ T cells sorted from blood, taken at week 0. Receptor source: a human donor with alopecia areata.

The chain links TRBV2 to TRBJ2-2; D is perhaps TRBD1 or TRBD2 (5 bases each). Germline-derived CDR1 and CDR2 are SNHLY and FYNNEI. CDR3 length equals 15 residues. Trimming took off 6 bases at V and 6 bases at J, with 17 bases between the two ends. Written as DNA, the CDR3 is TGTGCCAGCAGACCGGGGCCAGCCACCGCCGGGGAGCTGTTTTTT. It is translated as CASRPGPATAGELFF.

The chain carries TRBV29-1 and TRBJ1-5; unclear D gene. Trimming removed 2 bases from V and 6 bases from J, with 14 bases in between. In germline, CDR1 is SQVTM, CDR2 ANQGSEA. The CDR3 has 14 residues. The CDR3 loop is CSVEYTPGGQPQHF. The CDR3 nucleotides read TGCAGCGTTGAATACACTCCTGGAGGTCAGCCCCAGCATTTT. Full variable domain (outside the CDR3, taken from reference TRBV29-1 and TRBJ1-5): SAVISQKPSRDICQRGTSLTIQCQVDSQVTMMFWYRQQPGQSLTLIATANQGSEATYESGFVIDKFPISRPNLTFSTLTVSNMSPEDSSIYLCSVEYTPGGQPQHFGDGTRLSIL.

This clone was counted at least ten times. This sequence joins TRBV2 and TRBJ1-5, with TRBD1 as a possible D gene (6 bases). CDR1 and CDR2 (germline): SNHLY, FYNNEI. V lost 4 bases and J 7 bases, leaving 14 bases between the germline ends. The CDR3 is 14 amino acids. CDR3 DNA sequence: TGTGCCAGCAGTGGACAGGTCAAGGTCCAGCCCCAGCATTTT. Translating gives CASSGQVKVQPQHF. The whole variable domain, filled in from reference TRBV2 and TRBJ1-5, reads EPEVTQTPSHQVTQMGQEVILRCVPISNHLYFYWYRQILGQKVEFLVSFYNNEISEKSEIFDDQFSVERPDGSNFTLKIRSTKLEDSAMYFCASSGQVKVQPQHFGDGTRLSIL.

The chain employs TRBV23-1 and TRBJ1-1; D is ambiguous. TRBV23-1 is an ORF; its function is uncertain. The CDR3 is 16 amino acids. With 0 bases removed from V and 1 base from J, the gap between germline ends came to 12 bases. The CDR3 nucleotides read TGCGCCAGCAGTCAATCTATCCCCTCGGGGAACACTGAAGCTTTCTTT. Its translation is CASSQSIPSGNTEAFF.

The chain uses TRBV9 and TRBJ2-1; D assignment may be TRBD1 or TRBD2 (6 bases each). Between the trimmed V and J ends, which lost 2 bases and 5 bases, there was a span of 11 bases. Germline V lookup: CDR1 SGDLS, CDR2 YYNGEE. The CDR3 contains 14 residues. The CDR3 loop reads CASSVWGADNEQFF. Written as DNA, the CDR3 is TGTGCCAGCAGCGTGTGGGGGGCCGACAATGAGCAGTTCTTC.

This clone was counted only a few times. V usage is TRBV18 and J usage is TRBJ2-1; D ambiguous. This CDR3 is built from 12 residues. Germline V lookup: CDR1 KGHSH, CDR2 LQKENI. V lost 2 bases, J lost 12 bases, and 11 bases lay in between. The CDR3: CASSPAIPGQFF. In DNA form, the CDR3 reads TGTGCCAGCTCACCAGCAATTCCGGGGCAGTTCTTC.

The V and J genes are TRBV28 and TRBJ1-2; D call uncertain. V lost 2 bases and J 5 bases, leaving 6 bases between the germline ends. CDR1 is MDHEN, CDR2 SYDVKM, per germline. The CDR3 loop spans 12 amino acids. In DNA, the CDR3 is TGTGCCAGCAGTTTAGGCGTTTATGGCTACACCTTC. Its protein product is CASSLGVYGYTF.

The gene calls are TRBV29-1 and TRBJ2-3, with D unresolved. This CDR3 spans 17 amino acids. CDR1 and CDR2 from the germline V gene are SQVTM and ANQGSEA. V was cut by 1 base and J by 0 bases, with 17 bases left in between. The CDR3 spells CSVEGARSSTSTDTQYF. The CDR3 DNA is TGCAGCGTTGAAGGGGCCCGCAGCAGTACTAGCACAGATACGCAGTATTTT.

The J gene is TRBJ1-4, the V gene TRBV29-1; D unclear. Germline V gene data show CDR1 as SQVTM and CDR2 as ANQGSEA. The CDR3 has 12 residues. With 7 bases removed from V and 7 bases from J, the gap between germline ends came to 13 bases. Here the CDR3 DNA reads TGCAGCGCCCGCGGAGAGAGTGAAAAACTGTTTTTT. Translation gives CSARGESEKLFF.

This clone was recorded a few times. The chain combines TRBV29-1 with TRBJ1-1, with TRBD1 as a possible D gene (6 bases). V was shortened by 6 bases and J by 6 bases, with 11 bases between the two germline ends. Per the germline V gene, CDR1 is SQVTM and CDR2 is ANQGSEA. This CDR3 is built from 11 residues. In nucleotides, the CDR3 is TGCAGCGTCAACAAGGGGGCTGAAGCTTTCTTT. This sequence encodes CSVNKGAEAFF.

The chain carries TRBV7-8 and TRBJ2-7; D gene uncertain. The CDR3 is made up of 18 amino acids. Germline V gene data show CDR1 as SGHVS and CDR2 as FQNEAQ. V lost 5 bases and J lost 0, with 23 bases in between. The CDR3 nucleotides read TGTGCCAGCAGCCAGACGGCCCCCCAGCGCAAAGGCTCCTACGAGCAGTACTTC. It specifies CASSQTAPQRKGSYEQYF.

This rearrangement joins TRBV30 to TRBJ2-5, with 8 bases matching TRBD2. Looked up from germline, CDR1 is GTSNPN and CDR2 is SVGIG (reference sequence). The V and J ends lost 2 bases and 5 bases, in that order; junction bases with no gene match: 10. The CDR3 is made up of 15 amino acids. The CDR3 here is CAWSKRSGREETQYF. The CDR3 nucleotides are TGTGCCTGGAGTAAAAGGAGCGGGAGAGAGGAGACCCAGTACTTC.

The V gene is TRBV6-5, the J gene TRBJ1-1; D uncertain. CDR1 is MNHEY, CDR2 SVGAGI, per germline. The ends were cut back, 3 bases at V and 8 bases at J, with 10 bases in the middle. The CDR3 totals 12 residues. The CDR3 nucleotides read TGTGCCAGCAGTTATGGAGGGCACGAAGCTTTCTTT. It specifies CASSYGGHEAFF.

The chain joins TRBV12-5 to TRBJ2-3; no firm D call. Germline V gene data show CDR1 as LGHNT and CDR2 as FRNRAP. This CDR3 has 11 residues. Between the trimmed V and J ends, which lost 3 bases and 2 bases, there was a span of 0 bases. The CDR3: CASGFTDTQYF. The CDR3, as DNA: TGTGCTAGTGGTTTCACAGATACGCAGTATTTT.

This clone was picked up a small number of times. This chain connects TRBV29-1 to TRBJ1-1, with unresolved D. From germline, CDR1 is SQVTM and CDR2 ANQGSEA. This CDR3 has 11 residues. Trimming removed 6 bases from V and 10 bases from J, with 15 bases in between. The CDR3 here is CSVVDPDRAFF. In nucleotides, the CDR3 is TGCAGCGTAGTAGACCCTGATAGAGCTTTCTTT.

The CDR3 region has the DNA TGCGCCAGCAGCTTGGGCGACGGGAAAAACATTCAGTACTTC. This gives the protein CASSLGDGKNIQYF. The chain combines TRBV5-1 with TRBJ2-4; D unclear. V shed 0 bases and J shed 4 bases, with 8 bases lying between them. The CDR3 extends over 14 amino acids. CDR1 SGHRS and CDR2 YFSETQ come from the germline V gene.

The chain uses TRBV6-1 and TRBJ2-7; 7 bases are a match to TRBD1. The CDR3 length is 15 residues. CDR1 and CDR2 from the germline V gene are MNHNS and SASEGT. J gave up 0 bases and V 7 bases, and 9 bases lay outside the gene matches. As DNA, the CDR3 is TGTGCCAGCATCGGAACAGGGGAAATCTCCTACGAGCAGTACTTC. As protein: CASIGTGEISYEQYF.

V gene TRBV30 combines with J gene TRBJ2-3; possible D gene TRBD2, 6 bases. V lost 3 bases, J lost 1 base, and 14 bases lay in between. This CDR3 is 15 amino acids long. The V gene's germline CDR1 is GTSNPN and CDR2 SVGIG (reference sequence). The CDR3 bases are TGTGCCTGGAGCGCCCTTTTAGCGGGCACAGATACGCAGTATTTT. Protein sequence: CAWSALLAGTDTQYF.

The chain is built from TRBV9 and TRBJ2-7; D not certain. There are 15 residues in the CDR3. V gave up 0 bases and J gave up 0 bases, with 10 bases separating them. In germline, CDR1 is SGDLS, CDR2 YYNGEE. CDR3 in DNA: TGTGCCAGCAGCGTAGAGCCGGAGAGCTCCTACGAGCAGTACTTC. Residues: CASSVEPESSYEQYF.

The rearrangement joins TRBV4-1 to TRBJ2-5; 12 positions agree with TRBD2. The CDR3 is made up of 15 amino acids. Germline V CDR1 and CDR2: MGHRA, YSYEKL. J gave up 5 bases and V 1 base, and 2 bases lay outside the gene matches. The CDR3: CASSQGLAGAETQYF. CDR3 sequence (DNA): TGCGCCAGCAGCCAAGGACTAGCGGGAGCGGAGACCCAGTACTTC.

This clone has just a few counts. This chain joins TRBV7-9 and TRBJ2-5, with D perhaps TRBD2 (5 bases). V was pared by 1 base and J by 5 bases, with 14 bases between. The CDR3 runs to 15 residues. CDR1 is SEHNR, CDR2 FQNEAQ, per germline (reference sequence). The CDR3 here is CASSLGTERRETQYF. The DNA of the CDR3 is TGTGCCAGCAGCTTAGGGACCGAACGGAGGGAGACCCAGTACTTC.

V gene TRBV29-1 combines with J gene TRBJ2-2; D gene ambiguous. The CDR3 runs 14 residues. CDR1 and CDR2 from the germline V gene are SQVTM and ANQGSEA. With 6 bases removed from V and 6 bases from J, the gap between germline ends came to 17 bases. The CDR3: CSVFRPSGPGELFF. The CDR3 DNA sequence: TGCAGCGTCTTCCGGCCGTCCGGACCCGGGGAGCTGTTTTTT.

The rearrangement links TRBV18 to TRBJ1-2; D not certain. Germline values: CDR1 KGHSH, CDR2 LQKENI. V lost 0 bases to trimming and J lost 7 bases, with 6 bases between them. This CDR3 is 12 amino acids long. DNA of the CDR3: TGTGCCAGCTCACCACCCCAATCTGGCTACACCTTC. Encoded protein: CASSPPQSGYTF. Supplemented by reference TRBV18 and TRBJ1-2, the full variable domain reads NAGVMQNPRHLVRRRGQEARLRCSPMKGHSHVYWYRQLPEEGLKFMVYLQKENIIDESGMPKERFSAEFPKEGPSILRIQQVVRGDSAAYFCASSPPQSGYTFGSGTRLTVV.